This T cell receptor (beta chain) was recovered during a study of T cells in Graves' hyperthyroidism and ophthalmopathy. Per the germline V gene, CDR1 is SEHNR and CDR2 is FQNEAQ (reference sequence). The V segment lost 3 bases and the J segment 0 bases; nucleotides outside the gene matches: 11. The CDR3 runs to 18 residues. Amplified regions were TCR beta CDR3 sequences from RNA transcripts. First-round RT-PCR with HTBI primers amplified the TCR CDR3 region. From the multiplex PCR reads, TCRdb called clonotypes with MiXCR, one entry per CDR3 protein. Here the sample spans around 700,000 distinct CDR3 sequences, over 15% being singletons. This clonotype was counted many times.

The clonotype comes from a woman aged 50 to 60 with Graves' hyperthyroidism that later progressed to Graves' ophthalmopathy. Sequences were obtained from blood. V and J are TRBV7-9 and TRBJ2-3, with 8 positions matching TRBD2. The CDR3 DNA reads TGTGCCAGCAGCTTTCCGGGGGGGGCGGACAAAAGCACAGATACGCAGTATTTT. It is translated as CASSFPGGADKSTDTQYF.